Below, 16 T cell receptor beta chains from the same sample are listed, as sequenced in a study of T cell responses to AZD1222 COVID-19 vaccine (dated by TCRdb to 2020 to 2022). The library was made by the immunoSEQ multiplex PCR assay. In TCRdb, the immuneACCESS table is reduced to in-frame sequences with V and J assigned. These tables do not hold every clone; where another copy was compared, an unresolved V gene accounts for under half, and the others remain unexplained. Present in this sample are 80,000 or so clones, roughly 87% of which were seen just once. The ten most abundant clones make up 1.5% of the sample. The time point label for this specimen denotes: baseline before first vaccination. Sequenced here: peripheral blood, sampled on day 0 of AZD1222 vaccination. Receptor source: an adult in good health.

The gene calls are TRBV11-3 and TRBJ2-3, with 7 positions matching TRBD2. The germline gives CDR1 SGHNT, CDR2 YENEEA. The trim removed 5 bases at V and 1 base at J, leaving 3 bases unmatched. The CDR3 is 14 amino acids. The CDR3 region is CASSPSGGTDTQYF. The DNA of the CDR3 is TGTGCCAGCAGCCCAAGCGGGGGCACAGATACGCAGTATTTT.

The chain links TRBV14 to TRBJ2-1, with 8 bases aligning to TRBD2. The CDR3 covers 14 residues. CDR1 is SGHDN and CDR2 is FVKESK in the germline V gene. The ends lost 4 bases at V and 9 bases at J; junction bases unmatched: 8. The CDR3 is CASSPSGTRSEQFF. CDR3 DNA sequence: TGTGCCAGCAGCCCCTCCGGGACTAGGAGTGAGCAGTTCTTC.

The chain recombines TRBV6-2 or TRBV6-3 with TRBJ2-3; D uncertain. The CDR3 has 16 residues. V lost 2 bases, J lost 5 bases, and 17 bases lay in between. CDR1 and CDR2 (germline): MNHEY, SVGEGT. The CDR3, as DNA: TGTGCCAGCAGTTACCCGATGGGCGAGATTCGAGATACGCAGTATTTT. Translation gives CASSYPMGEIRDTQYF.

The rearrangement links TRBV7-2 to TRBJ1-3, with TRBD1 as a possible D gene (5 bases). The ends were cut back, 5 bases at V and 9 bases at J, with 11 bases in the middle. Looked up from germline, CDR1 is SGHTA and CDR2 is FQGNSA. The CDR3 is 12 residues long. The CDR3 region has the DNA TGTGCCAGCAGCCCCGGCGGGGGCACCATATATTTT. It is translated as CASSPGGGTIYF. The variable domain in full, completed from reference TRBV7-2 and TRBJ1-3, reads GAGVSQSPSNKVTEKGKDVELRCDPISGHTALYWYRQSLGQGLEFLIYFQGNSAPDKSGLPSDRFSAERTGGSVSTLTIQRTQQEDSAVYLCASSPGGGTIYFGEGSWLTVV.

The chain combines TRBV7-6 with TRBJ2-1, with 7 bases that match TRBD2. V was clipped by 3 bases and J by 5 bases; unmatched bases: 4. CDR1 and CDR2 from the germline V gene are SGHVS and FNYEAQ. The CDR3 covers 14 residues. CDR3 nucleotide sequence: TGTGCCAGCAGCTTTCTAGCGGTGAACAATGAGCAGTTCTTC. It specifies CASSFLAVNNEQFF.

The V and J genes are TRBV19 and TRBJ2-1; 14 bases are a match to TRBD2. Per the germline V gene, CDR1 is LNHDA and CDR2 is SQIVND (reference sequence). CDR3 length: 15 amino acids. V trimming: 7 bases; J trimming: 5 bases; junction bases outside the gene matches: 4. CDR3 loop: CASTPGLAGDNEQFF. In nucleotides, the CDR3 is TGTGCCAGTACCCCGGGACTAGCGGGAGACAATGAGCAGTTCTTC.

The chain is built from TRBV6-5 and TRBJ2-5; a possible D gene is TRBD2 (5 bases). In germline, CDR1 is MNHEY, CDR2 SVGAGI. This CDR3 comprises 14 residues. V lost 6 bases to trimming and J lost 1 base, with 12 bases between them. The CDR3 protein is CASSPGGRQETQYF. As DNA, the CDR3 is TGTGCCAGCAGCCCAGGAGGTCGCCAAGAGACCCAGTACTTC.

This chain uses TRBV18 with TRBJ1-5, with no clear D. CDR1 is KGHSH, CDR2 LQKENI, per germline. Trimming shortened V by 5 bases and J by 0 bases, and 11 bases separated the two germline ends. The CDR3 runs 15 residues. CDR3 protein: CASSAGKLSNQPQHF. Written as DNA, the CDR3 is TGTGCCAGCTCAGCCGGGAAACTTAGCAATCAGCCCCAGCATTTT.

The chain employs TRBV11-2 and TRBJ1-2; 10 nucleotides line up with TRBD1. This CDR3 has 15 amino acids. CDR1 is SGHAT and CDR2 is FQNNGV in the germline V gene. With 0 bases clipped from V and 6 bases from J, the junction kept 4 bases outside the gene matches. The CDR3 DNA reads TGTGCCAGCAGCTTAGAGAGACAGGGGGCGAATGGCTACACCTTC. This sequence encodes CASSLERQGANGYTF.

CDR3 loop: CASSIEQGAYYGYTF. The DNA of the CDR3 is TGTGCCAGTAGTATTGAGCAGGGGGCATACTATGGCTACACCTTC. The chain recombines TRBV19 with TRBJ1-2, with 8 bases fitting TRBD1. The CDR3 covers 15 residues. Germline lookup yields CDR1 LNHDA and CDR2 SQIVND (reference sequence). The ends lost 3 bases at V and 3 bases at J; junction bases unmatched: 6.

The CDR3 coding sequence is TGCGCCAGCAGCCAAGCGGACATGGGGCTGACACGCGGCGAGCAGTACTTC. Protein sequence: CASSQADMGLTRGEQYF. The chain couples TRBV4-1 to TRBJ2-7, with D tentatively TRBD1 (5 bases). Germline V gene data show CDR1 as MGHRA and CDR2 as YSYEKL. The CDR3 runs 17 residues. The germline V and J ends were trimmed by 1 base and 6 bases, with 22 bases remaining between them.

The chain combines TRBV5-4 with TRBJ1-5; TRBD1 might be the D (5 bases). The CDR3 has 17 residues. Germline loops: CDR1 SGHNT, CDR2 YYREEE (reference sequence). Trimming pared 3 bases from V and 4 bases from J, leaving 20 bases between. In DNA, the CDR3 is TGTGCCAGCAGCTCAACCGGGGGTAAACAAGGGAATCAGCCCCAGCATTTT. Translating gives CASSSTGGKQGNQPQHF.

J is TRBJ1-2 and V is TRBV9, with D uncertain. The CDR3 has 15 amino acids. V shed 0 bases and J shed 2 bases, with 11 bases lying between them. Germline V gene sequence: CDR1 SGDLS, CDR2 YYNGEE. The CDR3 is CASSVDLGRNYGYTF. CDR3 sequence (DNA): TGTGCCAGCAGCGTAGATCTGGGTCGGAACTATGGCTACACCTTC.

V gene TRBV5-8 combines with J gene TRBJ1-2; 8 nucleotides line up with TRBD1. V gave up 2 bases and J gave up 6 bases; unmatched junction bases: 6. The germline CDR1 and CDR2 sequences are SGHTS and YDEGEE. The CDR3 is 14 amino acids. CDR3 bases: TGTGCCAGCAGCTTTGCGACAGGGGTGAATGGCTACACCTTC. This sequence encodes CASSFATGVNGYTF.

This clone has a handful of counts. This sequence joins TRBV15 and TRBJ2-5; D is possibly TRBD1 (6 bases). The CDR3 sequence is 16 residues long. Germline V gene sequence: CDR1 LNHNV, CDR2 YYDKDF (reference sequence). V was trimmed by 3 bases and J by 1 base, leaving 15 bases between them. The CDR3 DNA follows: TGTGCCACCAGCAGGTCCGGGACACCCGTCCAAGAGACCCAGTACTTC. Translating gives CATSRSGTPVQETQYF.

This clone was picked up one time. This chain links TRBV19 with TRBJ2-7; D might be TRBD1 (5 bases). CDR3 length: 12 residues. From germline, CDR1 is LNHDA and CDR2 SQIVND (reference sequence). The V gene lost 3 bases and the J gene lost 3 bases, with 6 bases spanning the gap. The CDR3, as DNA: TGTGCCAGTAGTATCGACAGCTACGAGCAGTACTTC. This sequence encodes CASSIDSYEQYF.